This TCR beta chain was identified during a study of blood T cells in healthy people across ages. In the study overall: The capture of about one barcoded beta molecule per two T cells was achieved by template switching.

A minimum of 6 micrograms of total RNA was extracted per sample. This CDR3 region has 14 residues. Germline V lookup: CDR1 MNHEY, CDR2 SVGEGT. Trimming took 8 bases from V and 5 from J; bases not matched to a gene: 10. With regard to this clonotype: Its antigen is unknown.

The second PCR ran about 6 to 12 cycles with a sample-barcoded 5' primer and J-beta primers. The template-switch adaptor, which had 12 random nucleotides, put a tag on each cDNA molecule. TCRdb reprocessed the 5' RACE reads via MiXCR and lists one record per CDR3 protein. This table has approximately 770,000 distinct CDR3 sequences, about 62% appearing once. Whole-study results and caveats: Compared with aged donors, long-lived donors showed fewer expanded clones, suggesting selection.

The chain uses TRBV6-2 or TRBV6-3 and TRBJ2-5, with 8 bases fitting TRBD1. The receptor was derived from a young man in good health. Specimen: blood. The CDR3 spells CASASGDRWETQYF. CDR3 nucleotide sequence: TGTGCCAGCGCCTCCGGGGACAGGTGGGAGACCCAGTACTTC.